The 9 T cell receptor beta chains reported below all come from one sample, sequenced in a study of graft-versus-host responses after intestinal transplantation. Their recognized antigens are unknown. TCRdb's table, derived via immunoSEQ multiplex PCR, lists solely in-frame clones and lacks some. The table has tens of thousands of clones, around 96% seen once; the top ten hold approximately 0.5%. The source was unstimulated CD8+ T cells sorted from spleen or lymph node cells, collected before intestinal transplant. The receptor source for this set is a human donor who received an intestinal transplant.

The rearrangement links TRBV19 to TRBJ2-2; D unresolved. Germline lookup yields CDR1 LNHDA and CDR2 SQIVND (reference sequence). The CDR3 length is 14 residues. With 8 bases removed from V and 3 bases from J, the gap between germline ends came to 13 bases. The CDR3 DNA reads as TGTGCCAGTCGGGCAGATAGGGACACCGGGGAGCTGTTTTTT. It specifies CASRADRDTGELFF.

The chain couples TRBV9 to TRBJ1-4; TRBD1 matches 9 bases. The germline CDR1 and CDR2 sequences are SGDLS and YYNGEE. The CDR3 is 14 residues long. J gave up 6 bases and V 4 bases, and 4 bases lay outside the gene matches. The CDR3 loop is CASSPRQGDEKLFF. The CDR3 DNA is TGTGCCAGCAGCCCAAGACAGGGGGATGAAAAACTGTTTTTT.

V and J are TRBV6-5 and TRBJ2-1; 12 bases map to TRBD2. The V gene end was trimmed by 8 bases and the J gene end by 5 bases; junction bases not matched to a gene: 7. CDR1 is MNHEY and CDR2 is SVGAGI in the germline V gene. The CDR3 contains 15 residues. The CDR3 DNA sequence: TGTGCCAGCGCACTAGCGGGAGGAAGAAACAATGAGCAGTTCTTC. This gives the protein CASALAGGRNNEQFF.

The V and J genes are TRBV7-9 and TRBJ2-2, with TRBD2 identical over 13 bases. Germline assignment: CDR1 SEHNR and CDR2 FQNEAQ (reference sequence). Unmatched junction bases numbered 11, after V lost 6 bases and J lost 7 bases. This CDR3 has 17 residues. CDR3 in amino acids: CASSRVTSGRADGELFF. The DNA of the CDR3 is TGTGCCAGCAGTCGTGTAACTAGCGGGAGGGCGGACGGGGAGCTGTTTTTT.

The V gene is TRBV5-1, the J gene TRBJ2-1, with D uncertain. The germline CDR1 and CDR2 sequences are SGHRS and YFSETQ. CDR3 length: 14 residues. With 0 bases removed from V and 5 bases from J, the gap between germline ends came to 9 bases. The CDR3 is CASSLGYGNNEQFF. The DNA of the CDR3 is TGCGCCAGCAGCTTGGGTTACGGAAACAATGAGCAGTTCTTC.

The CDR3 region is CSGDRNTEAFF. The CDR3 nucleotides are TGCAGTGGGGACAGGAACACTGAAGCTTTCTTT. V usage is TRBV29-1 and J usage is TRBJ1-1, with 7 nucleotides matching TRBD1. CDR1 is SQVTM, CDR2 ANQGSEA, per germline. This CDR3 region has 11 residues.

V gene TRBV29-1 combines with J gene TRBJ2-3; no firm D call. The germline V gene has CDR1 SQVTM and CDR2 ANQGSEA. V lost 0 bases to trimming and J lost 10 bases, with 17 bases between them. There are 14 residues in the CDR3. The CDR3 is CSVEDLKETSAQYF. CDR3 nucleotide sequence: TGCAGCGTTGAAGATCTTAAGGAAACGAGCGCGCAGTATTTT.

The rearrangement uses TRBV5-6 and TRBJ2-3; 12 positions agree with TRBD2. The V gene's germline CDR1 is SGHDT and CDR2 YYEEEE. This CDR3 region has 19 residues. The V segment lost 4 bases and the J segment 2 bases; nucleotides outside the gene matches: 14. For the CDR3, the DNA is TGTGCCAGCAGCCGAGCTGATCTAGCGGGAGGGTCCCCCACAGATACGCAGTATTTT. Its translation: CASSRADLAGGSPTDTQYF.

This clone showed up just once. The rearrangement joins TRBV4-1 to TRBJ1-1; D uncertain. Trimming stripped 4 bases from V and 4 bases from J, with 16 bases between. This CDR3 has 15 amino acids. CDR1 and CDR2 from the germline V gene are MGHRA and YSYEKL. The CDR3 region has the DNA TGCGCCAGCAGCCCCAACCCGACCTCCTTCACTGAAGCTTTCTTT. Translating it yields CASSPNPTSFTEAFF.